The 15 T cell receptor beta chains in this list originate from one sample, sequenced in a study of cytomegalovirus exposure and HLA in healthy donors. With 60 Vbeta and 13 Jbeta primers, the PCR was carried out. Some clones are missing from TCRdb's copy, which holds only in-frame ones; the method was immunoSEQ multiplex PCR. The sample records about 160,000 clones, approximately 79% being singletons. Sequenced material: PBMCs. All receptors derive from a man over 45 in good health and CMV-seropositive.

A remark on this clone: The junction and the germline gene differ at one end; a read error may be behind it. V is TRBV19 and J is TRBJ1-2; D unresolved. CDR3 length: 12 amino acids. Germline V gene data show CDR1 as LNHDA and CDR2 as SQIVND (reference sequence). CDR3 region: CASSRQDYGHTF. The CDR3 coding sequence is TGTGCCAGTAGTAGGCAGGACTATGGCCACACCTTC.

DNA for the CDR3: TGTGCCAGCAGAGAAATAGGGACAGTCTATGGCTACACCTTC. Amino acid sequence: CASREIGTVYGYTF. The chain has TRBV2 and TRBJ1-2; 7 nucleotides align to TRBD1. The CDR3 runs to 14 residues. Germline V lookup: CDR1 SNHLY, CDR2 FYNNEI. Trimming cost V 6 bases and J 4 bases; bases outside gene matches: 8. The whole variable domain, remainder taken from reference TRBV2 and TRBJ1-2, is EPEVTQTPSHQVTQMGQEVILRCVPISNHLYFYWYRQILGQKVEFLVSFYNNEISEKSEIFDDQFSVERPDGSNFTLKIRSTKLEDSAMYFCASREIGTVYGYTFGSGTRLTVV.

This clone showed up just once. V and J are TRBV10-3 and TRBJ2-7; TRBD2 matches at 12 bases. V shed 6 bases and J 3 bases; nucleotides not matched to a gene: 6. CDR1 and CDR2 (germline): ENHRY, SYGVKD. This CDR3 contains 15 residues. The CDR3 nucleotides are TGTGCCATCAGCGCTTTGACTAGCGGGGGCTACGAGCAGTACTTC. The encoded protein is CAISALTSGGYEQYF.

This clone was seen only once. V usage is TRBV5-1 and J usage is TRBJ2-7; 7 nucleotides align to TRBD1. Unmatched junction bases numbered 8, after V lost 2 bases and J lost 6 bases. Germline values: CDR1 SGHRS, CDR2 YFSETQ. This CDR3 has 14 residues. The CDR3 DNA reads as TGCGCCAGCAGCTTAAGGGACAGTATGTCCGAGCAGTACTTC. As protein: CASSLRDSMSEQYF. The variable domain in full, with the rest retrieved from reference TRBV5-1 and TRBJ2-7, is KAGVTQTPRYLIKTRGQQVTLSCSPISGHRSVSWYQQTPGQGLQFLFEYFSETQRNKGNFPGRFSGRQFSNSRSEMNVSTLELGDSALYLCASSLRDSMSEQYFGPGTRLTVT.

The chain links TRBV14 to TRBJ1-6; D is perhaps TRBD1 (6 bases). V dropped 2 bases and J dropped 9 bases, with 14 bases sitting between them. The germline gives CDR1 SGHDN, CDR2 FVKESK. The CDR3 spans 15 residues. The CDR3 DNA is TGTGCCAGCAGCCAACCGCAGGGGTTCGGTTCACCCCTCCACTTT. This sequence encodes CASSQPQGFGSPLHF.

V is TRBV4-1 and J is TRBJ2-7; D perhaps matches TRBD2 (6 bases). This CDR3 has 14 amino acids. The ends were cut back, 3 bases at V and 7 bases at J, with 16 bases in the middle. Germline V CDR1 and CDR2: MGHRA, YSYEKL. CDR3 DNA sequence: TGCGCCAGCAGCCAGGGACGGGAGTCAGGTGAGCAGTACTTC. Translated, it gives CASSQGRESGEQYF.

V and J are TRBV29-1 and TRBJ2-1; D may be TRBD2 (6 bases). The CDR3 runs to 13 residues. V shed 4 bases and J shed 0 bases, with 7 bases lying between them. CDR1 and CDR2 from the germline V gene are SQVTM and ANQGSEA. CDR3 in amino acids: CSVVAVSYNEQFF. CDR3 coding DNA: TGCAGCGTTGTAGCGGTCTCCTACAATGAGCAGTTCTTC.

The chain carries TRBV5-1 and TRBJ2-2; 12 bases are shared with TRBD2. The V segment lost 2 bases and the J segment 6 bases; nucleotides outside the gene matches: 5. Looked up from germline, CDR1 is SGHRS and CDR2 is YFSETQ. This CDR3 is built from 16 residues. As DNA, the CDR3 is TGCGCCAGCAGCTTAACGACTAGCGGGAGCCCCGGGGAGCTGTTTTTT. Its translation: CASSLTTSGSPGELFF.

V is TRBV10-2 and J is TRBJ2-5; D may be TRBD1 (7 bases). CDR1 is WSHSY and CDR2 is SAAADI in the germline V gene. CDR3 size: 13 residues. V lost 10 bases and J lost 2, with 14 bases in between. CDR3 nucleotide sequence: TGCGCCACCTTTTCAGGGGGGCAAGAGACCCAGTACTTC. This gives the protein CATFSGGQETQYF.

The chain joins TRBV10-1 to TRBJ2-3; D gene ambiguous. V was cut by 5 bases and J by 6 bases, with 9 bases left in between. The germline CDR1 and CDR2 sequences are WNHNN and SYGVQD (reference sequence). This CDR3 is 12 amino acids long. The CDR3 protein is CASSSTSDTQYF. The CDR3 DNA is TGCGCCAGCAGTTCGACTTCGGATACGCAGTATTTT.

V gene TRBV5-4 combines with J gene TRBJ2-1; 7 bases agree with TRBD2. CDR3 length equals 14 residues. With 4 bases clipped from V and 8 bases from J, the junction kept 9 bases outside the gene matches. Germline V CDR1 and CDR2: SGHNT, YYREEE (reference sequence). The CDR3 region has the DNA TGTGCCAGCAGCCCCTGGACTAGTGGCTATGAGCAGTTCTTC. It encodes CASSPWTSGYEQFF.

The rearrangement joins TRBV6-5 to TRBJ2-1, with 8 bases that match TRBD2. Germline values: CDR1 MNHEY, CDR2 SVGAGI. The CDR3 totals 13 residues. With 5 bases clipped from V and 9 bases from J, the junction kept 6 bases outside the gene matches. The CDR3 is CASSEGTSTEQFF. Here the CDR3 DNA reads TGTGCCAGCAGTGAAGGGACTAGTACTGAGCAGTTCTTC.

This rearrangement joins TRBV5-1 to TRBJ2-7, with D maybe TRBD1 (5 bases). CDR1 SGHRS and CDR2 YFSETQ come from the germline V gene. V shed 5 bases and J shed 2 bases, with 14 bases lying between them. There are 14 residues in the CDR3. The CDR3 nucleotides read TGCGCCAGCAGGGCTCAGGGTCTGACCTACGAGCAGTACTTC. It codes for CASRAQGLTYEQYF.

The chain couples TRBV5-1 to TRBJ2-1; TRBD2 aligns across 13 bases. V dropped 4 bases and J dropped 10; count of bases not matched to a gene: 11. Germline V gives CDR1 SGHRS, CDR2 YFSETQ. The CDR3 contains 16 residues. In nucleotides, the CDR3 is TGCGCCAGCAGCCGGTCCGGGACTAGCGGGATGGGGGAGCAGTTCTTC. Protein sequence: CASSRSGTSGMGEQFF.

The CDR3 here is CSVERGDSPQGGYTF. In DNA form, the CDR3 reads TGCAGCGTTGAAAGAGGGGACAGTCCCCAGGGAGGCTACACCTTC. V and J are TRBV29-1 and TRBJ1-2; TRBD1 agrees at 7 bases. Trimming removed 2 bases from V and 8 bases from J; junction bases left unmatched: 14. Germline V lookup: CDR1 SQVTM, CDR2 ANQGSEA. There are 15 residues in the CDR3.